These 10 T cell receptor beta chains were sequenced from one sample in a study of blood T cell repertoires in COVID-19. Measured with immunoSEQ multiplex PCR; TCRdb has only the in-frame clones, and not every one. The sample includes fewer than 80,000 clones, roughly 75% seen only once; the top ten take 9.7%. Source material: peripheral blood. These TCRs come from a human donor in a cohort sampled during active COVID-19.

The chain carries TRBV7-2 and TRBJ2-5, with a tentative D call TRBD2 (6 bases). This CDR3 region has 15 residues. With 1 base removed from V and 2 bases from J, the gap between germline ends came to 11 bases. The V gene's germline CDR1 is SGHTA and CDR2 FQGNSA. The CDR3 protein is CASSLGGREQETQYF. In nucleotides, the CDR3 is TGTGCCAGCAGCTTAGGGGGCCGGGAGCAAGAGACCCAGTACTTC.

The chain joins TRBV19 to TRBJ2-3; 7 positions agree with TRBD2. Trimming at V came to 2 bases and at J to 5 bases, leaving 7 bases not matched to a gene. There are 15 residues in the CDR3. Per germline, CDR1 LNHDA and CDR2 SQIVND (reference sequence). CDR3 DNA: TGTGCCAGTAGTATATTCGCGGGAGTCAAAGATACGCAGTATTTT. Amino acids: CASSIFAGVKDTQYF.

The rearrangement links TRBV10-3 to TRBJ1-1; D call uncertain. Trimming shortened V by 8 bases and J by 1 base, and 17 bases separated the two germline ends. This CDR3 spans 15 amino acids. Germline V lookup: CDR1 ENHRY, CDR2 SYGVKD. The CDR3 is CAISDGSRRNTEAFF. The CDR3 DNA reads as TGTGCCATCTCTGACGGGTCGAGGCGGAACACTGAAGCTTTCTTT.

V usage is TRBV28 and J usage is TRBJ1-2; perhaps TRBD1 as D (5 bases). Germline CDR1 and CDR2: MDHEN and SYDVKM. The CDR3 totals 13 residues. With 7 bases removed from V and 2 bases from J, the gap between germline ends came to 11 bases. The CDR3 here is CASTQKGNYGYTF. CDR3 sequence (DNA): TGTGCCAGCACCCAAAAGGGGAACTATGGCTACACCTTC.

This chain joins TRBV11-3 and TRBJ2-3; 9 bases agree with TRBD2. Germline loops: CDR1 SGHNT, CDR2 YENEEA. The CDR3 has 16 amino acids. Unmatched junction bases numbered 11, after V lost 4 bases and J lost 6 bases. The CDR3: CASSWGTSLEADTQYF. CDR3 bases: TGTGCCAGCAGCTGGGGGACTAGCCTGGAAGCGGATACGCAGTATTTT.

The V call is TRBV4-1, the J call TRBJ1-4; 10 positions match TRBD1. V was clipped by 0 bases and J by 17 bases; unmatched bases: 6. CDR1 is MGHRA, CDR2 YSYEKL, per germline. The CDR3 has 13 amino acids. CDR3 DNA: TGCGCCAGCAGCCAAGATGGGGGGACAGGGGCCTTTTTT. This codes for CASSQDGGTGAFF.

This chain links TRBV5-6 with TRBJ2-2, with 7 nucleotides matching TRBD1. Germline V lookup: CDR1 SGHDT, CDR2 YYEEEE. The ends lost 4 bases at V and 1 base at J; junction bases unmatched: 7. This CDR3 region has 16 residues. DNA for the CDR3: TGTGCCAGCAGCGCCGCCGGGACAGAGAACACCGGGGAGCTGTTTTTT. This sequence encodes CASSAAGTENTGELFF.

The chain has TRBV14 and TRBJ1-3; the D gene is possibly TRBD1 (5 bases). The length of the CDR3 is 14 residues. Looked up from germline, CDR1 is SGHDN and CDR2 is FVKESK. The V gene lost 5 bases and the J gene lost 4 bases, with 12 bases spanning the gap. CDR3 amino acids: CASSVPGKGNTIYF. In DNA, the CDR3 is TGTGCCAGCAGCGTACCAGGGAAAGGAAACACCATATATTTT.

A remark on this clone: Being one base from a much bigger clone, this may be a read error. The chain has TRBV5-4 and TRBJ2-7, with 10 bases that match TRBD1. The CDR3 is made up of 15 amino acids. Looked up from germline, CDR1 is SGHNT and CDR2 is YYREEE (reference sequence). J gave up 2 bases and V 0 bases, and 2 bases lay outside the gene matches. CDR3 bases: TGTGCCAGCAGCTTGGGGGGGACAGGGGCCTACGAGCAGTACTTC. Its protein product is CASSLGGTGAYEQYF.

V and J are TRBV18 and TRBJ2-5; D ambiguous. The CDR3 sequence is 12 residues long. Germline assignment: CDR1 KGHSH and CDR2 LQKENI. V gave up 4 bases and J gave up 2 bases, with 5 bases separating them. This chain's CDR3 is CASSLEQETQYF. Written as DNA, the CDR3 is TGTGCCAGCTCACTAGAACAAGAGACCCAGTACTTC. Full variable domain (remainder filled in from reference TRBV18 and TRBJ2-5): NAGVMQNPRHLVRRRGQEARLRCSPMKGHSHVYWYRQLPEEGLKFMVYLQKENIIDESGMPKERFSAEFPKEGPSILRIQQVVRGDSAAYFCASSLEQETQYFGPGTRLLVL.